This T cell receptor beta chain is drawn from a study of blood T cell repertoires in COVID-19. CDR3 length equals 15 residues. Germline V gene sequence: CDR1 SGHRS, CDR2 YFSETQ. Trimming removed 3 bases at V and 8 bases at J, with 18 bases between. Only in-frame clones appear in the TCRdb table, and some are missing; sequencing was by immunoSEQ multiplex PCR. The sample holds about 150,000 clones, roughly nine tenths seen once. This chain uses TRBV5-1 with TRBJ2-1; possible D gene TRBD2, 5 bases. Sequenced input: PBMCs or T cells enriched from blood (not recorded which). The receptor was isolated from a woman aged 50 to 60 who had recovered from COVID-19. CDR3 protein: CASSSGSTSNDEQFF. The CDR3 nucleotides are TGCGCCAGCAGCTCGGGATCTACCTCCAATGATGAGCAGTTCTTC.